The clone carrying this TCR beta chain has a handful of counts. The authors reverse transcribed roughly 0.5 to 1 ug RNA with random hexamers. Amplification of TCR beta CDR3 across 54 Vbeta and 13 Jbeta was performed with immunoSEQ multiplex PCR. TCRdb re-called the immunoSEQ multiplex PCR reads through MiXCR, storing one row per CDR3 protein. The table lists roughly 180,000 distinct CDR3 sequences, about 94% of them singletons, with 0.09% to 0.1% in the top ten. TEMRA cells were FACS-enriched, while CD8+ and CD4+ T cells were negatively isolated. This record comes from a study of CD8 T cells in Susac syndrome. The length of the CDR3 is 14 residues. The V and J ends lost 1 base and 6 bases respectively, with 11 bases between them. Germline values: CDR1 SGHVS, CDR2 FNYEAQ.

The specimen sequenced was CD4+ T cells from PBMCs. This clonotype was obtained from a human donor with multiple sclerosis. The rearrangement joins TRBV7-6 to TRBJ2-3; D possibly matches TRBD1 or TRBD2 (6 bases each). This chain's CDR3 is CASSLGGAGDTQYF. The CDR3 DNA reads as TGTGCCAGCAGCTTAGGGGGGGCCGGGGATACGCAGTATTTT. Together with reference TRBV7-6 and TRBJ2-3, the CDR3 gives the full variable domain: GAGVSQSPRYKVTKRGQDVALRCDPISGHVSLYWYRQALGQGPEFLTYFNYEAQQDKSGLPNDRFSAERPEGSISTLTIQRTEQRDSAMYRCASSLGGAGDTQYFGPGTRLTVL.